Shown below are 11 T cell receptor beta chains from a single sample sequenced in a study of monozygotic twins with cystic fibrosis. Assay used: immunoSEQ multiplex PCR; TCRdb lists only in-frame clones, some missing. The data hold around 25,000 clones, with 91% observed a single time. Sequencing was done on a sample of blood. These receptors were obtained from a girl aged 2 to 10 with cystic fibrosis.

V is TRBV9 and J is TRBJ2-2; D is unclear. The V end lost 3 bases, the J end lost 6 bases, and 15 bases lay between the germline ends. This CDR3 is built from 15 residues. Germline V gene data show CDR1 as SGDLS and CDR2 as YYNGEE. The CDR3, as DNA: TGTGCCAGCAGCGCCCAGGATATTCTGGCCGGGGAGCTGTTTTTT. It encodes CASSAQDILAGELFF.

Written as DNA, the CDR3 is TGTGCCAGTAGTATTGAGATGAACACTGAAGCTTTCTTT. This gives the protein CASSIEMNTEAFF. The chain uses TRBV19 and TRBJ1-1; unclear D gene. Looked up from germline, CDR1 is LNHDA and CDR2 is SQIVND (reference sequence). The V end was cut by 3 bases, the J end by 0 bases, with 5 bases between. This CDR3 spans 13 amino acids.

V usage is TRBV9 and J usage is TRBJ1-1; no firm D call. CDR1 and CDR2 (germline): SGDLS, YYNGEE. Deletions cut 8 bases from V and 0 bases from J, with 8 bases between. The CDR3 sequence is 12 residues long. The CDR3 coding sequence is TGTGCCAGTGGGGAAGTGAACACTGAAGCTTTCTTT. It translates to CASGEVNTEAFF.

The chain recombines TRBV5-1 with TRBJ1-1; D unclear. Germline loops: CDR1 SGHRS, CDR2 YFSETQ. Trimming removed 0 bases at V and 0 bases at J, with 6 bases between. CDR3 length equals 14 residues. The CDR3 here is CASSLASMNTEAFF. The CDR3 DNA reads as TGCGCCAGCAGCTTGGCCTCAATGAACACTGAAGCTTTCTTT.

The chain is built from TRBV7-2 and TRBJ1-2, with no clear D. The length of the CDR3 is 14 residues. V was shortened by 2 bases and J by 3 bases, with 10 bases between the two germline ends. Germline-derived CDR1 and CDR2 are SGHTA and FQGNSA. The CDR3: CASSLLGGDYGYTF. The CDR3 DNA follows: TGTGCCAGCAGCTTACTGGGCGGGGACTATGGCTACACCTTC.

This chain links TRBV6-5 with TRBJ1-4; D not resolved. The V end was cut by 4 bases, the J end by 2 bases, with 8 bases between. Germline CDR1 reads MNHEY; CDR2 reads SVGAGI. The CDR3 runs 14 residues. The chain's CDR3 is CASSLRATNEKLFF. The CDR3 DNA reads TGTGCCAGCAGTTTAAGGGCTACTAATGAAAAACTGTTTTTT.

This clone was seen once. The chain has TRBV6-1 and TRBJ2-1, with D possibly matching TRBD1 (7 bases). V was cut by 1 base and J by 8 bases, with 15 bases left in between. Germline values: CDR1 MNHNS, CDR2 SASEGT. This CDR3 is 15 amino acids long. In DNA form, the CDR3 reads TGTGCCAGCAGTGAAGGGCAGGGGGGTTCGGATGAGCAGTTCTTC. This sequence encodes CASSEGQGGSDEQFF.

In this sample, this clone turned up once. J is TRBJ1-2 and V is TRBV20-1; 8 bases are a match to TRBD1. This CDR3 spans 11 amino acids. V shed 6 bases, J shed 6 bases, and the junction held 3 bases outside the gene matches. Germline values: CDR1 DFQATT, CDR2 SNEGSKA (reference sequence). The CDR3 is CSATTGDGYTF. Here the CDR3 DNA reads TGCAGTGCGACGACAGGGGATGGCTACACCTTC.

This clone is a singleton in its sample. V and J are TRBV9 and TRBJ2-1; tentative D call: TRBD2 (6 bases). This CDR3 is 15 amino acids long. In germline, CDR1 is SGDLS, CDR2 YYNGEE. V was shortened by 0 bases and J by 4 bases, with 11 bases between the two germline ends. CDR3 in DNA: TGTGCCAGCAGCGTAGTGGCAGGAGGGTACAATGAGCAGTTCTTC. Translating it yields CASSVVAGGYNEQFF.

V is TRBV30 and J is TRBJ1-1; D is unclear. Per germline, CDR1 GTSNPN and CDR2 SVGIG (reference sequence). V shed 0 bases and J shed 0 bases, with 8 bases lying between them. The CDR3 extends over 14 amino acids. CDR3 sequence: CAWSVMGMNTEAFF. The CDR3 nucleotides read TGTGCCTGGAGTGTAATGGGGATGAACACTGAAGCTTTCTTT.

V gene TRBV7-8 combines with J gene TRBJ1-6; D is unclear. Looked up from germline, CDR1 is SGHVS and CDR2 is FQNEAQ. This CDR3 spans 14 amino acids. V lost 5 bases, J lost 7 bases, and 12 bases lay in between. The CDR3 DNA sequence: TGTGCCAGCAGCCCCCACCGATTAAATTCACCCCTCCACTTT. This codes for CASSPHRLNSPLHF. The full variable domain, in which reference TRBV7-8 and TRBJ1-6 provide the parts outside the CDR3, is GAGVSQSPRYKVAKRGQDVALRCDPISGHVSLFWYQQALGQGPEFLTYFQNEAQLDKSGLPSDRFFAERPEGSVSTLKIQRTQQEDSAVYLCASSPHRLNSPLHFGNGTRLTVT.